These 2 T cell receptor beta chains came from one sample sequenced in a study of T cell changes during pregnancy in multiple sclerosis. Sequencing was performed with immunoSEQ multiplex PCR; in TCRdb, only in-frame clones are kept and a portion is missing. The sample has 90,000 to 100,000 clones, 92% seen once. The starting material was peripheral blood, obtained after pregnancy. The source is a female donor in good health, enrolled as a control in a pregnancy study.

This sequence joins TRBV7-9 and TRBJ2-7; 7 nucleotides agree with TRBD1. Germline trimming cut 5 bases from V and 5 bases from J; bases unmatched to any gene: 3. The CDR3 has 12 residues. CDR1 and CDR2 from the germline V gene are SEHNR and FQNEAQ (reference sequence). CDR3 in amino acids: CASSLGTDEQYF. As DNA, the CDR3 is TGTGCCAGCAGCCTTGGGACAGACGAGCAGTACTTC. Filled out from reference TRBV7-9 and TRBJ2-7, the complete variable domain reads DTGVSQNPRHKITKRGQNVTFRCDPISEHNRLYWYRQTLGQGPEFLTYFQNEAQLEKSRLLSDRFSAERPKGSFSTLEIQRTEQGDSAMYLCASSLGTDEQYFGPGTRLTVT.

The DNA of the CDR3 is TGCAGCGTTGAGGCGGGGGGTACCATCAATGAGCAGTTCTTC. Its protein is CSVEAGGTINEQFF. The rearrangement uses TRBV29-1 and TRBJ2-1; 8 bases line up with TRBD2. The CDR3 extends over 14 amino acids. V lost 3 bases and J lost 6; bases outside the gene matches: 7. Per germline, CDR1 SQVTM and CDR2 ANQGSEA.